This is a list of T cell receptor beta chains from one sample in a study of cytomegalovirus exposure and HLA in healthy donors. The repertoire was sequenced with immunoSEQ multiplex PCR; TCRdb's copy has only in-frame clones and lacks some. In the table there are approximately 90,000 clones, 70% of which are singletons. Specimen: PBMCs. The receptors stem from a woman aged 45-65 years in good health and CMV-seropositive. CDR3s include the opening cysteine and the closing phenylalanine or tryptophan. Fields, in order: CDR3 DNA, CDR3 protein, D gene, J gene, V gene, clone size. A D gene is named only where the DNA matches it firmly. Not all rows give a size; the values are once, few, many and, for expanded clones, a class.

TGTGCCAGCAGCCGCGGGTCCGGGATGGATCAGCCCCAGCATTTT	CASSRGSGMDQPQHF	.	TRBJ1-5	TRBV5-4	once
TGTGCCACCAGCAGAGAACTAGCGGGTTACAATGAGCAGTTCTTC	CATSRELAGYNEQFF	TRBD2	TRBJ2-1	TRBV15	few
TGTGCCAGCAGTGAATATCGGGGGGCCCCCGAAAAACTGTTTTTT	CASSEYRGAPEKLFF	.	TRBJ1-4	TRBV25-1	.
TGTGCCAGCTCACCTCCCTTACAGGGCACTAACTATGGCTACACCTTC	CASSPPLQGTNYGYTF	.	TRBJ1-2	TRBV18	.
TGTGCCAGCAGCTTAGCGCCAGGACAGGGGGCTTTCGGGGAGCTGTTTTTT	CASSLAPGQGAFGELFF	TRBD1	TRBJ2-2	TRBV11-3	.
TGTGCCAGTAGTACCACTAGCGGGAGGGCCGGGGAGACCCAGTACTTC	CASSTTSGRAGETQYF	TRBD2	TRBJ2-5	TRBV19	few
TGTGCCAGCAGCCCCCGTCGGACAGCCTACAATGAGCAGTTCTTC	CASSPRRTAYNEQFF	.	TRBJ2-1	TRBV11-2	.
TGTGCCAGCAGCGTAGCCCCTGACACGAGCTCTGGAAACACCATATATTTT	CASSVAPDTSSGNTIYF	.	TRBJ1-3	TRBV9	.
TGCGCCAGCAGTGAGTCAGGGGTGCGAGCTAACTATGGCTACACCTTC	CASSESGVRANYGYTF	.	TRBJ1-2	TRBV10-2	few
TGTGCCAGCAGTGATGAACTGGGACTGAAATTAATTACCGGGGAGCTGTTTTTT	CASSDELGLKLITGELFF	.	TRBJ2-2	TRBV6-1	.
TGTGCCATCGGAGACAGGACAGTTGAAAAACTGTTTTTT	CAIGDRTVEKLFF	.	TRBJ1-4	TRBV10-3	.
TGTGCCAGCAGTTTTTCGGGACAGGGAATTAACACTGAAGCTTTCTTT	CASSFSGQGINTEAFF	TRBD1	TRBJ1-1	TRBV28	.
TGCGCCAGCAGCTTTGCCAGGGAGGGGACACCCCTCCACTTT	CASSFAREGTPLHF	.	TRBJ1-6	TRBV5-1	few
TGCGCCAGCAGACTCTACGGGAGGGGGAACACTGAAGCTTTCTTT	CASRLYGRGNTEAFF	.	TRBJ1-1	TRBV4-1	.
TGTGCCAGCTCCCGTGGGGGGAGCCTCAATGAAAAACTGTTTTTT	CASSRGGSLNEKLFF	.	TRBJ1-4	TRBV18	.
TGTGCCAGCAGCCCAAGTGCCTCAGTGCTGTTTTTT	CASSPSASVLFF	.	TRBJ2-2	TRBV11-2	many
TGTGCCAGCAGCTCGCCCCTGCCGGGACAGGGGGCGAAAAACACTGAAGCTTTCTTT	CASSSPLPGQGAKNTEAFF	TRBD1	TRBJ1-1	TRBV5-4	.
TGTGCCAGCAGCAGAGGGGTGGGAGGGCCGGTGAATGAGCAGTTCTTC	CASSRGVGGPVNEQFF	TRBD2	TRBJ2-1	TRBV7-3	.
TGCGCCAGTGGGGAGACAAGGAACACTGAAGCTTTCTTT	CASGETRNTEAFF	.	TRBJ1-1	TRBV5-1	.
TGTGCCAGCAGCGTTGCGGGCCGCACTACGGGTGGCTACACCTTC	CASSVAGRTTGGYTF	.	TRBJ1-2	TRBV9	.
TGTGCCAGCAGCCCCCCAAATAACTATGGCTACACCTTC	CASSPPNNYGYTF	.	TRBJ1-2	TRBV9	.
TGTGCCAGCAGCCCCACACCGGGGATGGCTTTCTTC	CASSPTPGMAFF	.	TRBJ1-1	TRBV11-2	.
TGTGCCAGCAGCGTAGGGGCGGGAGGATTAAATGAGCAGTTCTTC	CASSVGAGGLNEQFF	TRBD2	TRBJ2-1	TRBV9	.
TGCGCCAGCAGCGGTCAGGATCTCTACGAGCAGTACTTC	CASSGQDLYEQYF	.	TRBJ2-7	TRBV5-1	few
TGTGCCAGCTCTGGACAGCGGCTTGGGGCCCAGTACTTC	CASSGQRLGAQYF	.	TRBJ2-5	TRBV6-1	.
TGTGCCAGCAGTTCCTGGACAGGGGAAACGACCCAGTACTTC	CASSSWTGETTQYF	TRBD1	TRBJ2-5	TRBV6-5	.
TGTGCCAGCAGCGTATATAGTTCGGGTTCAGATACGCAGTATTTT	CASSVYSSGSDTQYF	.	TRBJ2-3	TRBV9	few
TGTGCCAGCAGTGAGGAGGGGAACACTGAAGCTTTCTTT	CASSEEGNTEAFF	.	TRBJ1-1	TRBV5-5	.
TGTGCCAGCAGCTTGGGTTTCCGCCGGAATGACCCTCACTACGAGCAGTACTTC	CASSLGFRRNDPHYEQYF	.	TRBJ2-7	TRBV5-6	.
TGTGCCAGCAGGCATAGGGAGGACACTGAAGCTTTCTTT	CASRHREDTEAFF	.	TRBJ1-1	TRBV27	.
TGTGCCAGCAGTTTTACAGCATCCTACGAGCAGTACTTC	CASSFTASYEQYF	.	TRBJ2-7	TRBV6-6	.
TGTGCCAGCAGTGAAGGAGCGGACAGGGATCTATGGGAGACCCAGTACTTC	CASSEGADRDLWETQYF	TRBD1	TRBJ2-5	TRBV25-1	.
TGTGCCAGCAGCGCGAACGGACTAGCGGCTTACAATGAGCAGTTCTTC	CASSANGLAAYNEQFF	TRBD2	TRBJ2-1	TRBV7-3	.
TGTGCCAGCACTAGAGCAGGGGCCCATTACGAGCAGTACTTC	CASTRAGAHYEQYF	.	TRBJ2-7	TRBV6-5	few
TGTGCCAGCAGCCTGGACAGCTTAAGCAATCAGCCCCAGCATTTT	CASSLDSLSNQPQHF	.	TRBJ1-5	TRBV11-2	.
TGTGCCACCAGACCGGGCGCGGGACAGCCTAATCAGCCCCAGCATTTT	CATRPGAGQPNQPQHF	TRBD1	TRBJ1-5	TRBV15	.
TGTGCCAGCAGCGTAGGTCTTGGTGAGGATACGCAGTATTTT	CASSVGLGEDTQYF	.	TRBJ2-3	TRBV9	.
TGTGCCAGCACCTATGGACAGGGAGGTGAAAAACTGTTTTTT	CASTYGQGGEKLFF	TRBD1	TRBJ1-4	TRBV28	.
TGTGCCTGGAACAGGGACGCAAGCAATCAGCCCCAGCATTTT	CAWNRDASNQPQHF	.	TRBJ1-5	TRBV30	.
TGCGCCAGCAGCTTGGATCTAGGTTCCTCCGCAAAACTGTTTTTT	CASSLDLGSSAKLFF	.	TRBJ1-4	TRBV5-1	.
TGTGCCAGCAGTTACAGGGGGCAGGAAAAACTGTTTTTT	CASSYRGQEKLFF	TRBD1	TRBJ1-4	TRBV6-5	few
TGTGCCAGCAGCCCAACAGGGGGCGGCTATGGCTACACCTTC	CASSPTGGGYGYTF	TRBD1	TRBJ1-2	TRBV7-8	.
TGTGCCAGTAGTAGGTGGCGGGAGAACACTGAAGCTTTCTTT	CASSRWRENTEAFF	.	TRBJ1-1	TRBV19	once
TGTGCCAGCAGTTTGCCGGGACAGGGTCGAAACAATGAGCAGTTCTTC	CASSLPGQGRNNEQFF	TRBD1	TRBJ2-1	TRBV27	once
TGTGCCAGCAGCTTATTTCTCCTAAGGGAGGGCCTCGGGAACGAGCAGTACTTC	CASSLFLLREGLGNEQYF	TRBD2	TRBJ2-7	TRBV7-9	.
TGTGCCATCAGGGGGGGGGACACCCAAGAGACCCAGTACTTC	CAIRGGDTQETQYF	.	TRBJ2-5	TRBV10-3	.
TGTGCCAGCAGCGTACAGACTAGCGGGAGGTCAGGGGCCAACGTCCTGACTTTC	CASSVQTSGRSGANVLTF	TRBD2	TRBJ2-6	TRBV9	.
TGTGCCAGCAGCTTGTGGTATCCGCGACGGGACAATACGCAGTATTTT	CASSLWYPRRDNTQYF	.	TRBJ2-3	TRBV7-8	once
TGTGCCAGCAGAGGACAGGGGGCCTACGAGCAGTACTTC	CASRGQGAYEQYF	TRBD1	TRBJ2-7	TRBV28	.
TGCGCCAGCAGCCACATGCGAATTAACGAGCGGGAGAGGTCCTACAATGAGCAGTTCTTC	CASSHMRINERERSYNEQFF	TRBD2	TRBJ2-1	TRBV4-1	.
TGTGCCAGCAGCTTAGGCAGGGGGACTGAAGCTTTCTTT	CASSLGRGTEAFF	TRBD1	TRBJ1-1	TRBV11-2	.
TGTGCCAGCAGTTTAGGTGGACAGGGGTGGTATGGCTACACCTTC	CASSLGGQGWYGYTF	TRBD1	TRBJ1-2	TRBV27	.